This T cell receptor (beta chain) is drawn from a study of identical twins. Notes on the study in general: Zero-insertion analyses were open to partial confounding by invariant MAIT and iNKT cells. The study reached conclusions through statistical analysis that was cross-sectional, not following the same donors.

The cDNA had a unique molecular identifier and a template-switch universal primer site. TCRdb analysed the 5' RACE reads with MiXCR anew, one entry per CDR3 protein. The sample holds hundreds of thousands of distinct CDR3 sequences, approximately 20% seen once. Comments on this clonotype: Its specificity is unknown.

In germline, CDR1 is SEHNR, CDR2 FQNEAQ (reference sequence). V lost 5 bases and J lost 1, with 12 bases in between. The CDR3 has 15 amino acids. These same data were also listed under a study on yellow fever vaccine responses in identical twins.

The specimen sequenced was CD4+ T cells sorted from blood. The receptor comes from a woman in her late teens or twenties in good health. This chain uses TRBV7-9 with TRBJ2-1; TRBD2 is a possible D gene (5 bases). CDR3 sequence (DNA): TGTGCCAGCAGCCTCCCGACGGGATCCTACAATGAGCAGTTCTTC. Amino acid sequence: CASSLPTGSYNEQFF.